The source of this T cell receptor beta chain is a study of cytomegalovirus exposure and HLA in healthy donors. Findings and limits, study-wide: DRB1 showed the most TCR associations and HLA-C the fewest in a later analysis, as rates varied by HLA locus. In the analysis, some V segments, TRBV6-2 and TRBV6-3 included, were excluded as indistinguishable. With further analysis later on, most CMV-associated TCR beta chains appeared HLA-restricted. More clonal expansion characterized HLA-associated TCR beta chains than equally common others in a later analysis.

PCR was performed using 60 Vbeta and 13 Jbeta primers. Here immunoSEQ multiplex PCR was the method, and the copy in TCRdb shows in-frame clones only, minus some. The sample lists some 180,000 clones; approximately 12% were seen once. V lost 3 bases, J lost 1 base, and 7 bases stayed unmatched. Per the germline V gene, CDR1 is SGHRS and CDR2 is YFSETQ. This CDR3 has 16 amino acids. Concerning this clone: Antigen: not known.

The clonotype was recovered from a man aged 45-60 years in good health and CMV-seropositive. The chain links TRBV5-1 to TRBJ2-4; TRBD1 aligns across 7 bases. Sequencing was carried out using PBMCs. CDR3: CASSSTGSGAKNIQYF. CDR3 DNA: TGCGCCAGCAGCTCGACAGGGAGTGGGGCCAAAAACATTCAGTACTTC.